A single sample gave rise to the 17 T cell receptor beta chains below, sequenced in a study of T cells in Graves' hyperthyroidism and ophthalmopathy. The investigators amplified TCR beta CDR3 regions from RNA transcripts. TCR CDR3 regions were first amplified by RT-PCR with HTBI primers. MiXCR was run by TCRdb on the multiplex PCR reads, yielding one entry per CDR3 protein. Of 250,000 to 400,000 distinct CDR3 sequences in the sample, roughly 13% were seen once. Sequencing was performed on blood. The receptors come from a woman in her thirties or forties with Graves' ophthalmopathy.

This clonotype was counted between two and nine times. The CDR3 sequence is CASSDRRGDAVLKDEQYF. The CDR3, as DNA: TGCGCCAGCAGTGATCGCAGGGGAGATGCGGTTTTAAAGGACGAGCAGTACTTC. The chain joins TRBV10-2 to TRBJ2-7; D might be TRBD1 (6 bases). V dropped 3 bases and J dropped 5 bases, with 26 bases sitting between them. The CDR3 has 18 amino acids. Per the germline V gene, CDR1 is WSHSY and CDR2 is SAAADI.

This clonotype was seen more than once but under ten times. The chain is built from TRBV6-1 and TRBJ2-7; D uncertain. V lost 7 bases, J lost 2 bases, and 24 bases lay in between. This CDR3 comprises 17 residues. The germline CDR1 and CDR2 sequences are MNHNS and SASEGT. The CDR3, as DNA: TGTGCCAGCACGGACCCTTTGTCCGTTCGGAGAACCTACGAGCAGTACTTC. The encoded protein is CASTDPLSVRRTYEQYF.

Points on this clonotype: One base away lies a much larger clone, so this may be a sequencing read error. In this CDR3 the conserved last residue, phenylalanine or tryptophan, is missing, so a read error is likely. The chain is built from TRBV18 and TRBJ1-1; maybe TRBD1 (5 bases). Trimming shortened V by 3 bases and J by 1 base, and 12 bases separated the two germline ends. There are 15 residues in the CDR3. Per the germline V gene, CDR1 is KGHSH and CDR2 is LQKENI. CDR3 DNA: TGTGCCAGCTCACCTAGACAGAGCCCGAACACTGAAGCTTTCGTT. Protein: CASSPRQSPNTEAFV.

This clonotype was recorded at least ten times. CDR3 sequence (DNA): TGTGCCAGCAGTTTCCCCGGGGCGGGGGCGGTCGGCACTGAAGCTTTCTTT. Amino acid sequence: CASSFPGAGAVGTEAFF. V gene TRBV28 combines with J gene TRBJ1-1, with D maybe TRBD1 (6 bases). This CDR3 contains 17 residues. With 3 bases removed from V and 4 bases from J, the gap between germline ends came to 21 bases. Germline CDR1 reads MDHEN; CDR2 reads SYDVKM.

V gene TRBV19 combines with J gene TRBJ1-1; D is perhaps TRBD1 (6 bases). Between the trimmed V and J ends, which lost 6 bases and 4 bases, there was a span of 18 bases. CDR1 is LNHDA and CDR2 is SQIVND in the germline V gene (reference sequence). This CDR3 region has 15 residues. Here the CDR3 reads CASRNHRDYGTEAFF. CDR3 nucleotides: TGTGCCAGTAGAAATCACAGGGATTATGGCACTGAAGCTTTCTTT.

Many counts were recorded for this clonotype. J is TRBJ1-1 and V is TRBV28; D remains ambiguous. CDR3 length: 10 residues. Germline V lookup: CDR1 MDHEN, CDR2 SYDVKM. Trimming shortened V by 4 bases and J by 7 bases, and 4 bases separated the two germline ends. The CDR3: CASSYGEAFF. CDR3 nucleotide sequence: TGTGCCAGCAGTTACGGTGAAGCTTTCTTT.

In this sample, this clonotype turned up many times. The J gene is TRBJ1-1, the V gene TRBV20-1, with D unclear. V lost 6 bases to trimming and J lost 0 bases, with 8 bases between them. The CDR3 spans 12 residues. Germline values: CDR1 DFQATT, CDR2 SNEGSKA (reference sequence). The CDR3, as DNA: TGCAGTGCCCCCAGAGTGAACACTGAAGCTTTCTTT. Translating gives CSAPRVNTEAFF.

Ten or more counts support this clonotype. The chain combines TRBV28 with TRBJ2-4; 12 nucleotides match TRBD1. CDR1 and CDR2 (germline): MDHEN, SYDVKM. With V trimmed by 7 bases and J by 8 bases, 9 bases remained unmatched. The CDR3 runs to 15 residues. CDR3 loop: CASKAMGQGADIQYF. The CDR3 DNA reads as TGTGCCAGCAAGGCAATGGGACAGGGGGCAGACATTCAGTACTTC.

This clonotype was seen a few times. The chain couples TRBV20-1 to TRBJ2-3; possibly TRBD2 for D (6 bases). The V end was cut by 0 bases, the J end by 4 bases, with 14 bases between. Per the germline V gene, CDR1 is DFQATT and CDR2 is SNEGSKA (reference sequence). The CDR3 spans 15 residues. This CDR3 is CSARDGTGVSDTQYF. The CDR3 DNA reads TGCAGTGCTAGAGACGGGACGGGAGTCTCAGATACGCAGTATTTT.

This clonotype was observed a handful of times. The chain carries TRBV5-4 and TRBJ2-1; tentatively, D is TRBD2 (5 bases). Trimming took off 4 bases at V and 4 bases at J, with 18 bases between the two ends. From germline, CDR1 is SGHNT and CDR2 YYREEE (reference sequence). CDR3 length equals 16 residues. The CDR3 nucleotides are TGTGCCAGCAGCGGTGGAGGCGTCGAGGGTTACAATGAGCAGTTCTTC. It specifies CASSGGGVEGYNEQFF.

This clonotype was seen at least ten times. This chain uses TRBV7-2 with TRBJ2-1, with 11 bases fitting TRBD2. J was trimmed by 12 bases and V by 5 bases; bases with no gene match: 6. Per germline, CDR1 SGHTA and CDR2 FQGNSA. This CDR3 region has 13 residues. CDR3 nucleotides: TGTGCCAGCAGCCAGACTAGCGGGGTCTCGCAGTTCTTC. Its protein product is CASSQTSGVSQFF.

This clonotype occurred many times. The rearrangement links TRBV7-9 to TRBJ2-7, with D uncertain. Germline lookup yields CDR1 SEHNR and CDR2 FQNEAQ (reference sequence). The CDR3 spans 15 residues. Trimming took 0 bases from V and 3 from J, leaving 12 bases between them. The CDR3 here is CASSLAGPQYYEQYF. In DNA form, the CDR3 reads TGTGCCAGCAGCTTAGCTGGGCCCCAGTACTACGAGCAGTACTTC.

The V gene is TRBV28, the J gene TRBJ2-7; D might be TRBD1 (6 bases). The CDR3 runs 17 residues. Trimming removed 4 bases at V and 6 bases at J, with 25 bases between. Germline lookup yields CDR1 MDHEN and CDR2 SYDVKM. CDR3 bases: TGTGCCAGCAGTTCCTACCCCACAGGGCCTAATCCCCTCGAGCAGTACTTC. It translates to CASSSYPTGPNPLEQYF.

This clonotype was seen repeatedly, ten times or more. The V and J genes are TRBV7-2 and TRBJ1-2; 8 positions match TRBD1. The germline gives CDR1 SGHTA, CDR2 FQGNSA. The trim removed 5 bases at V and 4 bases at J, leaving 9 bases unmatched. CDR3 length equals 15 residues. In nucleotides, the CDR3 is TGTGCCAGCAGCACCACCGGGACAGGAATCTATGGCTACACCTTC. Translation gives CASSTTGTGIYGYTF. Full variable domain (rest looked up from reference TRBV7-2 and TRBJ1-2): GAGVSQSPSNKVTEKGKDVELRCDPISGHTALYWYRQSLGQGLEFLIYFQGNSAPDKSGLPSDRFSAERTGGSVSTLTIQRTQQEDSAVYLCASSTTGTGIYGYTFGSGTRLTVV.

This clonotype was observed many times. The CDR3 DNA sequence: TGTGCCAGCAGCGCTGGAGGTGCAGATACGCAGTATTTT. This gives the protein CASSAGGADTQYF. This sequence joins TRBV9 and TRBJ2-3, with D perhaps matching TRBD2 (5 bases). The CDR3 runs to 13 residues. V lost 3 bases and J lost 4, with 9 bases in between. Germline-derived CDR1 and CDR2 are SGDLS and YYNGEE.

This clonotype has ten or more counts. The J gene is TRBJ2-1, the V gene TRBV12-3 or TRBV12-4; 7 bases are shared with TRBD2. The CDR3 sequence is 18 residues long. With V trimmed by 5 bases and J by 1 base, 14 bases remained unmatched. Here the CDR3 DNA reads TGTGCCAGCAGTCTCCATTTAGGTGGGGGGGGGTCCTACAATGAGCAGTTCTTC. Protein: CASSLHLGGGGSYNEQFF.

This rearrangement joins TRBV5-6 to TRBJ1-4; 8 bases fit TRBD1. Germline lookup yields CDR1 SGHDT and CDR2 YYEEEE. V shed 0 bases, J shed 6 bases, and the junction held 7 bases outside the gene matches. The CDR3 totals 16 residues. The CDR3 coding sequence is TGTGCCAGCAGCTTGGGATCAGGGGGCTGGGATGAAAAACTGTTTTTT. This codes for CASSLGSGGWDEKLFF.